This T cell receptor beta chain is from a study of cytomegalovirus exposure and HLA in healthy donors. 13 Jbeta primers and 60 Vbeta primers were used for the PCR. Assay used: immunoSEQ multiplex PCR; TCRdb lists only in-frame clones, some missing. The data hold about 180,000 clones, with 77% observed a single time. This clone has just a few counts. Its antigen is unidentified. CDR1 and CDR2 from the germline V gene are SNHLY and FYNNEI. CDR3 length equals 15 residues. Losses at the gene ends were 4 bases for V and 3 bases for J; bases not matched to a gene: 3. Study-level findings and limits: By a later analysis, the bulk of CMV-associated TCR beta chains appeared HLA-restricted.

Sequenced: PBMCs. The source is a woman between 55 and 75 years old in good health and CMV-seropositive. This chain joins TRBV2 and TRBJ1-5; 10 bases line up with TRBD1. The CDR3 reads CASSGQGAYNQPQHF. CDR3 in DNA: TGTGCCAGCAGTGGACAGGGGGCATACAATCAGCCCCAGCATTTT. Full variable domain (outside the CDR3, taken from reference TRBV2 and TRBJ1-5): EPEVTQTPSHQVTQMGQEVILRCVPISNHLYFYWYRQILGQKVEFLVSFYNNEISEKSEIFDDQFSVERPDGSNFTLKIRSTKLEDSAMYFCASSGQGAYNQPQHFGDGTRLSIL.